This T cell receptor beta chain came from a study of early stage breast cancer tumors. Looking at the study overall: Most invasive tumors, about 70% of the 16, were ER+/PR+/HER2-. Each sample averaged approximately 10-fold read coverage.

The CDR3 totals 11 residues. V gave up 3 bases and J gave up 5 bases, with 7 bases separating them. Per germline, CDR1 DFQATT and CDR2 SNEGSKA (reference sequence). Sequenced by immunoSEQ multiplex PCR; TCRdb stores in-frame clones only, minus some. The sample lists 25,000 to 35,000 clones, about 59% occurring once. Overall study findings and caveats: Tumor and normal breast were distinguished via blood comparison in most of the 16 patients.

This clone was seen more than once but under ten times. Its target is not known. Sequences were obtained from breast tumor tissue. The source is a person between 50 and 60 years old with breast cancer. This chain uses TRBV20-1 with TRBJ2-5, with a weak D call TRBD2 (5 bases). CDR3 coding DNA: TGCAGTGCTAGTCGGGATGAGACCCAGTACTTC. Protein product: CSASRDETQYF.